This T cell receptor beta chain was identified during a study of memory CD4+ T cells and cytomegalovirus serostatus. Study as a whole: This sample comes from healthy Belgian adults, roughly 9 CMV seropositive, about 25 seronegative.

The sort gate was single viable CD3+CD4+CD8-CD45RO+ cells for memory CD4+ T cells. Note on this clone: What it binds is not known.

Study results and limitations: Suggested: most of the CMV-linked TCR signature lies in CD4+ memory cells. Repertoires predicted CMV serostatus with median bootstrapped AUC of roughly 0.95.

The CDR3 consists of 14 residues. The germline gives CDR1 SGHTA, CDR2 FQGNSA. V dropped 2 bases and J dropped 5 bases, with 12 bases sitting between them. Source study methods: After removing out-of-frame reads, over 2 million distinct TCRbeta sequences remained. Some clones are missing from TCRdb's copy, which holds only in-frame ones; the method was immunoSEQ multiplex PCR. The D gene and trimming were derived from the DNA, and the V and J assignments and clone size from that table. The data contain about 48,000 clones, around 78% of them seen just once; the ten biggest clones take up 0.6% to 0.95%.

V and J are TRBV7-2 and TRBJ1-1; a weak D match, TRBD1 (6 bases). The specimen was memory CD4+ T cells from blood. This sequence originates from an adult in good health and CMV-seronegative. CDR3 DNA sequence: TGTGCCAGCAGCTTATTAGGGACAATGACTGAAGCTTTCTTT. Amino acids: CASSLLGTMTEAFF.